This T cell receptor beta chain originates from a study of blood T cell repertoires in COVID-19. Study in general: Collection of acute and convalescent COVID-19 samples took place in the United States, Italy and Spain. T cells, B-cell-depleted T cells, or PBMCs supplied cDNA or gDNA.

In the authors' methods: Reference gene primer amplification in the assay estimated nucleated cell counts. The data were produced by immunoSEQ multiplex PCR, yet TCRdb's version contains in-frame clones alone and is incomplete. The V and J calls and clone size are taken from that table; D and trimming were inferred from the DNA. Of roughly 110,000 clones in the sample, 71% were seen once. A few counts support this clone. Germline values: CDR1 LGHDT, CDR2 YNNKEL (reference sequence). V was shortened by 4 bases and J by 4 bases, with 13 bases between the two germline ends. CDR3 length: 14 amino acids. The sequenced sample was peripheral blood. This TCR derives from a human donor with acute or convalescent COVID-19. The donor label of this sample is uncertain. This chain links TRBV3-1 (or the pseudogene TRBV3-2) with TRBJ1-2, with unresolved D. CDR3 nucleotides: TGTGCCAGCAGCCCCTCATCGGGTTTCTATGGCTACACCTTC. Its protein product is CASSPSSGFYGYTF.